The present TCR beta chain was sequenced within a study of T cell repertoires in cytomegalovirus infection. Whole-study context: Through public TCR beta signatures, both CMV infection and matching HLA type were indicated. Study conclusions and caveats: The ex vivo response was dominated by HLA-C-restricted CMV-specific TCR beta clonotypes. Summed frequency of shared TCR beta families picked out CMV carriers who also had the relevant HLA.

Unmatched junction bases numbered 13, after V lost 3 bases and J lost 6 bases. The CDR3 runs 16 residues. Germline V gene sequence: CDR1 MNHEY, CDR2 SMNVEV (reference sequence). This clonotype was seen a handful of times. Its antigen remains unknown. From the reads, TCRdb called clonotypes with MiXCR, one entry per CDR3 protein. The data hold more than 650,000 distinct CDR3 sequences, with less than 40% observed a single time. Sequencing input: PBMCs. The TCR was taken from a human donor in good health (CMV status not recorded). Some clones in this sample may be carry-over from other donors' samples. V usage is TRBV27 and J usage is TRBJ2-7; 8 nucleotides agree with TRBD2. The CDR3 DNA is TGTGCCAGCAGTTTCCAGCCTCAAGCGGGAGTGGGCGAGCAGTACTTC. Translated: CASSFQPQAGVGEQYF.